This T cell receptor (beta chain) was recorded in a study of cytomegalovirus exposure and HLA in healthy donors. PCR primers comprised 60 Vbeta and 13 Jbeta primers. The table came from immunoSEQ multiplex PCR; TCRdb's copy has only in-frame clones and leaves some out. The table shows approximately 190,000 clones, with 80% to 85% occurring only once. Germline CDR1 KGHSH, CDR2 LQKENI. Trimming took 3 bases from V and 9 from J; bases not matched to a gene: 11. The CDR3 is made up of 16 amino acids. The source is a man aged 40-50 years in good health and CMV-seropositive. The genes are TRBV18 and TRBJ2-1; 10 bases line up with TRBD2. Sequencing used PBMCs. The chain's CDR3 is CASSPLPQRGGREQFF. Written as DNA, the CDR3 is TGTGCCAGCTCACCCCTGCCTCAGCGGGGGGGCCGTGAGCAGTTCTTC.